Listed here are 13 T cell receptor beta chains from one sample, sequenced in a study of shared clonotypes between healthy human individuals. The assay was immunoSEQ multiplex PCR, and TCRdb's table has in-frame clones only and misses some. The sample holds millions of clones, around 94% seen once. The sequencing input was naive CD4+ T cells sorted from blood. Subset described: CD45RA+ positively selected. The source is a young man in good health.

The chain carries TRBV10-3 and TRBJ1-2; possible D gene TRBD1, 5 bases. CDR1 is ENHRY, CDR2 SYGVKD, per germline. The V gene lost 2 bases and the J gene lost 7 bases, with 11 bases spanning the gap. CDR3 length: 13 residues. The CDR3 nucleotides are TGTGCCATCAGTGAGCAGACAGTTTTTGGCTACACCTTC. It translates to CAISEQTVFGYTF.

The J gene is TRBJ1-2, the V gene TRBV11-2, with 7 bases lining up with TRBD1. The germline CDR1 and CDR2 sequences are SGHAT and FQNNGV. The CDR3 sequence is 18 residues long. Germline trimming cut 5 bases from V and 8 bases from J; bases unmatched to any gene: 23. For the CDR3, the DNA is TGTGCCAGCAGCCAAGGGGTAGCATCGGGGACAGAGAGCCGAGGCTACACCTTC. Residues: CASSQGVASGTESRGYTF. Based on the CDR3 plus reference TRBV11-2 and TRBJ1-2, the full variable domain is EAGVAQSPRYKIIEKRQSVAFWCNPISGHATLYWYQQILGQGPKLLIQFQNNGVVDDSQLPKDRFSAERLKGVDSTLKIQPAKLEDSAVYLCASSQGVASGTESRGYTFGSGTRLTVV.

This rearrangement joins TRBV5-1 to TRBJ2-5, with D possibly TRBD1 on 5 matching bases. V was clipped by 0 bases and J by 4 bases, with 19 bases between them. CDR1 is SGHRS, CDR2 YFSETQ, per germline. This CDR3 has 17 residues. This CDR3 reads CASSLDRPERTGETQYF. CDR3 coding DNA: TGCGCCAGCAGCTTGGACAGGCCCGAAAGAACAGGAGAGACCCAGTACTTC.

The rearrangement links TRBV5-4 to TRBJ2-7, with 10 positions matching TRBD2. This CDR3 region has 13 residues. Germline V gene sequence: CDR1 SGHNT, CDR2 YYREEE (reference sequence). Trimming at V came to 4 bases and at J to 7 bases, leaving 5 bases not matched to a gene. DNA for the CDR3: TGTGCCAGCAGCCCCGGGACTAGCGAAGAGCAGTACTTC. Protein sequence: CASSPGTSEEQYF.

A note on this clone: Other DNA variants within this sample encode the same CDR3. This chain joins TRBV29-1 and TRBJ2-1; TRBD2 matches at 8 bases. Germline V gene data show CDR1 as SQVTM and CDR2 as ANQGSEA. J was trimmed by 0 bases and V by 6 bases; bases with no gene match: 1. CDR3 length: 13 amino acids. CDR3 coding DNA: TGCAGCGTCGGGGGGGTCTCCTACAATGAGCAGTTCTTC. Translating it yields CSVGGVSYNEQFF.

The rearrangement joins TRBV5-4 to TRBJ1-3; D is ambiguous. In germline, CDR1 is SGHNT, CDR2 YYREEE (reference sequence). The V end was cut by 7 bases, the J end by 0 bases, with 26 bases between. The CDR3 length is 19 residues. The CDR3 bases are TGTGCCAGCTACCGCTTGGGCGGCGGTTCGAGTAGCTCTGGAAACACCATATATTTT. It is translated as CASYRLGGGSSSSGNTIYF. Variable domain in full (rest from reference TRBV5-4 and TRBJ1-3): ETGVTQSPTHLIKTRGQQVTLRCSSQSGHNTVSWYQQALGQGPQFIFQYYREEENGRGNFPPRFSGLQFPNYSSELNVNALELDDSALYLCASYRLGGGSSSSGNTIYFGEGSWLTVV.

As to this clone: A read error may account for a junction end that differs from germline. This chain connects TRBV19 to TRBJ1-1, with D perhaps matching TRBD1 (5 bases). The CDR3 is 13 amino acids. CDR1 and CDR2 (germline): LNHDA, SQIVND (reference sequence). Written as DNA, the CDR3 is TGTGCCACCAGGGTGAGAGGGAACGCTGAAGCTTTCTTT. It yields the protein CATRVRGNAEAFF.

The J gene is TRBJ1-2, the V gene TRBV6-1; 7 positions match TRBD1. V shed 6 bases and J 7 bases; nucleotides not matched to a gene: 26. The CDR3 totals 19 residues. Germline loops: CDR1 MNHNS, CDR2 SASEGT. CDR3 region: CASREPLISTGERPFGYTF. The CDR3 region has the DNA TGTGCCAGCAGAGAACCTCTAATATCTACAGGGGAGAGACCCTTTGGCTACACCTTC.

The rearrangement uses TRBV27 and TRBJ2-1; TRBD1 agrees at 7 bases. V was clipped by 7 bases and J by 6 bases; unmatched bases: 12. Germline CDR1 is MNHEY and CDR2 is SMNVEV (reference sequence). The CDR3 totals 15 residues. CDR3 in amino acids: CASNLRGRLSNEQFF. DNA for the CDR3: TGTGCCAGCAACCTAAGGGGGCGTCTAAGCAATGAGCAGTTCTTC.

The chain couples TRBV5-6 to TRBJ1-6, with D perhaps matching TRBD1 (5 bases). The CDR3 runs 15 residues. The V gene's germline CDR1 is SGHDT and CDR2 YYEEEE. Trimming took off 3 bases at V and 8 bases at J, with 15 bases between the two ends. CDR3 nucleotides: TGTGCCAGCAGCTGGCGGGCCAGGGTGGATTCACCCCTCCACTTT. Its translation: CASSWRARVDSPLHF.

This rearrangement joins TRBV5-4 to TRBJ1-2, with D hard to call. Between the trimmed V and J ends, which lost 0 bases and 4 bases, there was a span of 7 bases. From germline, CDR1 is SGHNT and CDR2 YYREEE (reference sequence). This CDR3 has 13 residues. The CDR3: CASSLGDGYGYTF. The CDR3 DNA sequence: TGTGCCAGCAGCTTGGGTGATGGCTATGGCTACACCTTC.

About this clone: This sample includes further DNA sequences coding for the same CDR3. The rearrangement links TRBV28 to TRBJ2-7, with 8 bases fitting TRBD2. Germline V CDR1 and CDR2: MDHEN, SYDVKM. Trimming took 5 bases from V and 2 from J; bases not matched to a gene: 8. The CDR3 consists of 15 residues. CDR3 nucleotides: TGTGCCAGCAGTCCGCCCGGGGGGGGTCCCTACGAGCAGTACTTC. Translating gives CASSPPGGGPYEQYF. Full variable domain (missing parts from reference TRBV28 and TRBJ2-7): DVKVTQSSRYLVKRTGEKVFLECVQDMDHENMFWYRQDPGLGLRLIYFSYDVKMKEKGDIPEGYSVSREKKERFSLILESASTNQTSMYLCASSPPGGGPYEQYFGPGTRLTVT.

The J gene is TRBJ2-7, the V gene TRBV11-2, with TRBD1 identical over 8 bases. From germline, CDR1 is SGHAT and CDR2 FQNNGV. V trimming: 6 bases; J trimming: 5 bases; junction bases outside the gene matches: 12. The CDR3 totals 15 residues. CDR3: CASSYGQGKFDEQYF. DNA for the CDR3: TGTGCCAGCAGTTACGGACAGGGTAAATTCGACGAGCAGTACTTC. Looking up the rest from reference TRBV11-2 and TRBJ2-7 gives the full variable domain: EAGVAQSPRYKIIEKRQSVAFWCNPISGHATLYWYQQILGQGPKLLIQFQNNGVVDDSQLPKDRFSAERLKGVDSTLKIQPAKLEDSAVYLCASSYGQGKFDEQYFGPGTRLTVT.